The 32 T cell receptor beta chains given below trace back to one sample, sequenced in a study of cytomegalovirus exposure and HLA in healthy donors. The PCR had 60 Vbeta and 13 Jbeta primers. Assay: immunoSEQ multiplex PCR; the TCRdb copy retains only in-frame clones and omits some. The data show 150,000 to 200,000 clones, approximately 85% seen once. Sequenced sample: PBMCs. The receptor source for this set is a woman between 50 and 59 years old in good health and CMV-seronegative.

The CDR3 is CASSFYRGKGNEQFF. The CDR3 DNA reads TGTGCCAGCAGTTTCTACAGGGGGAAAGGGAATGAGCAGTTCTTC. The chain employs TRBV27 and TRBJ2-1; 8 nucleotides align to TRBD1. The V gene's germline CDR1 is MNHEY and CDR2 SMNVEV (reference sequence). The CDR3 consists of 15 residues. J gave up 7 bases and V 3 bases, and 8 bases lay outside the gene matches.

This chain uses TRBV18 with TRBJ1-5; TRBD1 aligns across 10 bases. The germline V gene encodes CDR1 KGHSH and CDR2 LQKENI. J gave up 2 bases and V 2 bases, and 3 bases lay outside the gene matches. This CDR3 spans 16 amino acids. CDR3 DNA sequence: TGTGCCAGCTCACCAGTTGGGACAGGGGGCAATCAGCCCCAGCATTTT. Amino acids: CASSPVGTGGNQPQHF.

This chain connects TRBV15 to TRBJ1-1, with D unresolved. Germline V gene data show CDR1 as LNHNV and CDR2 as YYDKDF (reference sequence). The CDR3 loop spans 12 amino acids. The ends were cut back, 3 bases at V and 6 bases at J, with 8 bases in the middle. Here the CDR3 DNA reads TGTGCCACCAGCAGGGGAGTAGCTGAAGCTTTCTTT. Residues: CATSRGVAEAFF.

This sequence joins TRBV7-9 and TRBJ2-7, with 8 bases that match TRBD1. V lost 5 bases, J lost 3 bases, and 6 bases stayed unmatched. From germline, CDR1 is SEHNR and CDR2 FQNEAQ (reference sequence). This CDR3 has 14 amino acids. This CDR3 reads CASSKGDRLYEQYF. The CDR3 region has the DNA TGTGCCAGCAGCAAGGGGGACAGGCTCTACGAGCAGTACTTC.

V and J are TRBV28 and TRBJ2-5, with TRBD2 matching over 9 bases. Gene TRBJ2-7 matches the end of the DNA better, so the J call may be wrong. This CDR3 has 16 residues. Germline values: CDR1 MDHEN, CDR2 SYDVKM. CDR3 residues: CASSPAGGRALGEQYF. In DNA, the CDR3 is TGTGCCAGCAGTCCTGCTGGCGGGAGGGCCCTCGGCGAGCAGTACTTC.

The chain uses TRBV7-2 and TRBJ2-3, with 12 bases that match TRBD2. The CDR3 length is 18 residues. J was trimmed by 2 bases and V by 1 base; bases with no gene match: 7. CDR1 and CDR2 (germline): SGHTA, FQGNSA. CDR3 amino acids: CASSLGGLAGGFTDTQYF. CDR3 DNA sequence: TGTGCCAGCAGCTTAGGAGGGCTAGCGGGAGGGTTCACAGATACGCAGTATTTT.

As DNA, the CDR3 is TGCGCCAGCAGCCAAGCCAGGGACACCTACGAGCAGTACTTC. Its translation is CASSQARDTYEQYF. J is TRBJ2-7 and V is TRBV4-3; TRBD1 might be the D (6 bases). With 1 base removed from V and 2 bases from J, the gap between germline ends came to 9 bases. CDR1 and CDR2 (germline): LGHNA, YSLEER. The CDR3 totals 14 residues.

V is TRBV7-7 and J is TRBJ2-7; D gene ambiguous. Between the trimmed V and J ends, which lost 1 base and 5 bases, there was a span of 9 bases. This CDR3 is built from 13 residues. Germline values: CDR1 SSHAT, CDR2 FNYEAQ (reference sequence). CDR3 protein: CASSLEQSHEQYF. For the CDR3, the DNA is TGTGCCAGCAGCTTAGAACAGAGCCACGAGCAGTACTTC.

This chain uses TRBV2 with TRBJ2-7; 9 nucleotides match TRBD1. The CDR3 has 15 residues. Per the germline V gene, CDR1 is SNHLY and CDR2 is FYNNEI. With 5 bases clipped from V and 5 bases from J, the junction kept 10 bases outside the gene matches. The CDR3 coding sequence is TGTGCCAGCAGTCATCCCGGGACAGGGCCCGACGAGCAGTACTTC. Its protein product is CASSHPGTGPDEQYF.

V gene TRBV28 combines with J gene TRBJ2-3; 9 positions match TRBD1. V shed 6 bases and J 4 bases; nucleotides not matched to a gene: 5. The CDR3 runs to 14 residues. Per germline, CDR1 MDHEN and CDR2 SYDVKM. Written as DNA, the CDR3 is TGTGCCAGCAGGACCCGGACAGGGGCAGATACGCAGTATTTT. It codes for CASRTRTGADTQYF.

The rearrangement joins TRBV6-1 to TRBJ1-2, with 7 positions matching TRBD1. This CDR3 region has 14 residues. Germline loops: CDR1 MNHNS, CDR2 SASEGT. V was clipped by 7 bases and J by 8 bases; unmatched bases: 13. This CDR3 reads CASTVYRRGRGYTF. The DNA of the CDR3 is TGTGCCAGCACGGTGTATCGAAGGGGGCGAGGCTACACCTTC.

The genes are TRBV5-8 and TRBJ1-5; 7 bases fit TRBD1. V dropped 9 bases and J dropped 0; count of bases not matched to a gene: 9. The CDR3 runs 15 residues. CDR1 and CDR2 from the germline V gene are SGHTS and YDEGEE. The CDR3 DNA is TGTGCCACGGACAGGTACTCCATTAGCAATCAGCCCCAGCATTTT. Translating gives CATDRYSISNQPQHF.

V gene TRBV7-2 combines with J gene TRBJ2-5; D perhaps matches TRBD2 (6 bases). Trimming took 6 bases from V and 1 from J, leaving 15 bases between them. This CDR3 contains 15 residues. Germline V lookup: CDR1 SGHTA, CDR2 FQGNSA. For the CDR3, the DNA is TGTGCCAGCAGTTATCAATGGGGGGTCCAAGAGACCCAGTACTTC. It specifies CASSYQWGVQETQYF. Drawing the rest from reference TRBV7-2 and TRBJ2-5, the complete variable domain is GAGVSQSPSNKVTEKGKDVELRCDPISGHTALYWYRQSLGQGLEFLIYFQGNSAPDKSGLPSDRFSAERTGGSVSTLTIQRTQQEDSAVYLCASSYQWGVQETQYFGPGTRLLVL.

The V and J genes are TRBV5-8 and TRBJ2-5, with 16 bases lining up with TRBD2. The length of the CDR3 is 19 residues. Germline trimming cut 1 base from V and 5 bases from J; bases unmatched to any gene: 11. Looked up from germline, CDR1 is SGHTS and CDR2 is YDEGEE. The CDR3 sequence: CASSLFKGLAGGPGETQYF. The CDR3 DNA sequence: TGTGCCAGCAGCTTGTTCAAGGGACTAGCGGGAGGGCCCGGTGAGACCCAGTACTTC.

The gene calls are TRBV6-5 and TRBJ1-1; D is unresolved. Germline V gives CDR1 MNHEY, CDR2 SVGAGI. V was trimmed by 0 bases and J by 0 bases, leaving 5 bases between them. CDR3 size: 14 residues. The CDR3 reads CASSYSQMNTEAFF. CDR3 nucleotide sequence: TGTGCCAGCAGTTACTCACAAATGAACACTGAAGCTTTCTTT.

V usage is TRBV29-1 and J usage is TRBJ1-5; D perhaps matches TRBD1 (5 bases). CDR1 is SQVTM and CDR2 is ANQGSEA in the germline V gene. Trimming removed 7 bases at V and 1 base at J, with 11 bases between. The CDR3 spans 13 residues. CDR3 nucleotide sequence: TGCAGCGCTGGGGGGGGAAGCAATCAGCCCCAGCATTTT. Its translation is CSAGGGSNQPQHF.

J is TRBJ2-3 and V is TRBV18, with TRBD1 matching over 8 bases. The V gene's germline CDR1 is KGHSH and CDR2 LQKENI. J gave up 3 bases and V 4 bases, and 3 bases lay outside the gene matches. The CDR3 has 14 amino acids. The CDR3 loop is CASSRRTGTDTQYF. In DNA form, the CDR3 reads TGTGCCAGCTCACGACGGACAGGGACAGATACGCAGTATTTT.

CDR3 nucleotide sequence: TGTGCCAGCAGCCAAGATTCCAATTACGGGAGAATAGGCAATGAGCAGTTCTTC. Translation: CASSQDSNYGRIGNEQFF. The chain couples TRBV4-2 to TRBJ2-1, with a possible D match to TRBD2 (6 bases). The length of the CDR3 is 18 residues. Germline CDR1 and CDR2: LGHNA and YNFKEQ. V lost 0 bases and J lost 6, with 21 bases in between.

V usage is TRBV7-8 and J usage is TRBJ1-2; a possible D gene is TRBD1 (6 bases). V was pared by 2 bases and J by 4 bases, with 11 bases between. Germline V gene lookup returns CDR1 SGHVS and CDR2 FQNEAQ. The CDR3 is 14 residues long. The CDR3 loop reads CASSLYGGFYGYTF. The CDR3 coding sequence is TGTGCCAGCAGCTTATATGGGGGCTTCTATGGCTACACCTTC.

This clone was seen just once. Here the CDR3 DNA reads TGTGCCAGCAGCTTAGGACAGGGGGAAAAACTGTTTTTT. It yields the protein CASSLGQGEKLFF. This chain joins TRBV5-5 and TRBJ1-4, with 9 bases that match TRBD1. Trimming cost V 2 bases and J 8 bases; bases outside gene matches: 1. Germline V lookup: CDR1 SGHKS, CDR2 YYEKEE (reference sequence). The CDR3 has 13 residues.

The chain has TRBV6-5 and TRBJ2-2, with 12 nucleotides matching TRBD2. V shed 5 bases, J shed 5 bases, and the junction held 3 bases outside the gene matches. The CDR3 is 15 residues long. Germline loops: CDR1 MNHEY, CDR2 SVGAGI. The CDR3 reads CASSRTSGATGELFF. As DNA, the CDR3 is TGTGCCAGCAGTCGGACTAGCGGGGCGACCGGGGAGCTGTTTTTT.

This chain uses TRBV15 with TRBJ1-2; TRBD1 matches at 7 bases. This CDR3 is built from 13 residues. Trimming at V came to 4 bases and at J to 8 bases, leaving 7 bases not matched to a gene. Germline V gives CDR1 LNHNV, CDR2 YYDKDF (reference sequence). CDR3 DNA: TGTGCCACCAGCACTAGCGCGGGACAGGGCTACACCTTC. Amino acids: CATSTSAGQGYTF.

V and J are TRBV5-1 and TRBJ1-1; TRBD1 agrees at 7 bases. Germline trimming cut 4 bases from V and 4 bases from J; bases unmatched to any gene: 10. CDR1 and CDR2 (germline): SGHRS, YFSETQ. This CDR3 region has 15 residues. CDR3 in amino acids: CASSGSEGAVTEAFF. The CDR3 DNA reads as TGCGCCAGCAGCGGATCAGAGGGGGCGGTCACTGAAGCTTTCTTT. The whole variable domain, remainder taken from reference TRBV5-1 and TRBJ1-1, is KAGVTQTPRYLIKTRGQQVTLSCSPISGHRSVSWYQQTPGQGLQFLFEYFSETQRNKGNFPGRFSGRQFSNSRSEMNVSTLELGDSALYLCASSGSEGAVTEAFFGQGTRLTVV.

The chain links TRBV27 to TRBJ2-5; 10 bases are a match to TRBD1. CDR1 is MNHEY, CDR2 SMNVEV, per germline (reference sequence). V shed 5 bases and J 5 bases; nucleotides not matched to a gene: 11. The CDR3 has 16 amino acids. DNA for the CDR3: TGTGCCAGCAGTCCTGACAGGGGGCGCGTGTATGAGACCCAGTACTTC. This codes for CASSPDRGRVYETQYF.

The V call is TRBV19, the J call TRBJ2-7; no clear D gene. Germline lookup yields CDR1 LNHDA and CDR2 SQIVND (reference sequence). Trimming cost V 4 bases and J 2 bases, with 9 bases left between them. The CDR3 is 13 residues long. This chain's CDR3 is CASSTFDTYEQYF. As DNA, the CDR3 is TGTGCCAGTAGTACATTCGACACCTACGAGCAGTACTTC.

The chain links TRBV6-4 to TRBJ2-3; 7 bases match TRBD2. V lost 2 bases, J lost 3 bases, and 2 bases stayed unmatched. Germline-derived CDR1 and CDR2 are MRHNA and SNTAGT. The CDR3 consists of 14 residues. CDR3 amino acids: CASSDGRETDTQYF. Written as DNA, the CDR3 is TGTGCCAGCAGTGACGGGCGGGAGACAGATACGCAGTATTTT.

The chain employs TRBV7-6 and TRBJ2-5; D may be TRBD2 (6 bases). CDR1 and CDR2 (germline): SGHVS, FNYEAQ. This CDR3 region has 14 residues. Trimming cost V 5 bases and J 4 bases, with 14 bases left between them. CDR3 bases: TGTGCCAGCAGCAGCCCCGGGACTCGAGAGACCCAGTACTTC. This encodes CASSSPGTRETQYF.

This clone was detected once. Compared with germline, one end of the junction differs, possibly owing to a read error. The chain combines TRBV19 with TRBJ1-5; D is uncertain. The germline CDR1 and CDR2 sequences are LNHDA and SQIVND (reference sequence). The CDR3 has 15 amino acids. The CDR3 here is CASRIVLNSNQPQHF. The CDR3 DNA sequence: TGTGCCAGTAGGATAGTATTAAATAGCAATCAGCCCCAGCATTTT.

The chain uses TRBV30 and TRBJ2-3; 10 nucleotides line up with TRBD1. This CDR3 region has 17 residues. Germline V gene lookup returns CDR1 GTSNPN and CDR2 SVGIG (reference sequence). The V segment lost 4 bases and the J segment 2 bases; nucleotides outside the gene matches: 12. The CDR3 reads CAWMKRQGAKATDTQYF. CDR3 coding DNA: TGTGCCTGGATGAAAAGACAGGGGGCTAAAGCCACAGATACGCAGTATTTT.

The gene calls are TRBV11-2 and TRBJ2-2, with 10 positions matching TRBD2. This CDR3 has 17 amino acids. Trimming at V came to 2 bases and at J to 7 bases, leaving 10 bases not matched to a gene. Germline values: CDR1 SGHAT, CDR2 FQNNGV. The CDR3 DNA is TGTGCCAGCAGCTTAAGCCTCCTAGCGGGAGAGGTCGGGGAGCTGTTTTTT. Amino acid sequence: CASSLSLLAGEVGELFF.

Here the CDR3 DNA reads TGTGCCAGCAGGAGAGAGAACACTGAAGCTTTCTTT. Protein: CASRRENTEAFF. The gene calls are TRBV2 and TRBJ1-1; D remains ambiguous. V lost 6 bases to trimming and J lost 1 base, with 6 bases between them. This CDR3 comprises 12 residues. Germline assignment: CDR1 SNHLY and CDR2 FYNNEI.

This clone was seen a handful of times. The chain carries TRBV4-2 and TRBJ1-2, with D possibly matching TRBD1 (6 bases). The CDR3 covers 13 residues. The V gene's germline CDR1 is LGHNA and CDR2 YNFKEQ. Trimming cost V 4 bases and J 2 bases, with 8 bases left between them. The CDR3, as DNA: TGTGCCAGCAGCCCAACAGGGAACTATGGCTACACCTTC. Translating gives CASSPTGNYGYTF.